This T cell receptor beta chain derives from a study of the immune and genomic landscape of osteosarcoma. At the level of the study: Localized disease at presentation in around 74%; around 63% were male. The study's findings and limits: Immune-hot C3 tumors showed higher but still low clonality than cold C1.

The CDR3 has 14 amino acids. Deletions cut 0 bases from V and 11 bases from J, with 17 bases between. Germline V gene lookup returns CDR1 SGHRS and CDR2 YFSETQ. Only in-frame clones appear in the TCRdb table, and some are missing; sequencing was by immunoSEQ multiplex PCR. The sample carries about 1,300 clones, about two thirds recorded once. This clone has only a few counts. Its specificity is unknown. Sequencing was carried out using metastatic tumor tissue from the lung. The chain couples TRBV5-1 to TRBJ1-1; D not certain. The TCR was taken from a woman in her 30s with osteosarcoma. CDR3 residues: CASSLDVRGVVAFF. The CDR3 region has the DNA TGCGCCAGCAGCTTGGACGTGCGGGGTGTTGTTGCTTTCTTT.